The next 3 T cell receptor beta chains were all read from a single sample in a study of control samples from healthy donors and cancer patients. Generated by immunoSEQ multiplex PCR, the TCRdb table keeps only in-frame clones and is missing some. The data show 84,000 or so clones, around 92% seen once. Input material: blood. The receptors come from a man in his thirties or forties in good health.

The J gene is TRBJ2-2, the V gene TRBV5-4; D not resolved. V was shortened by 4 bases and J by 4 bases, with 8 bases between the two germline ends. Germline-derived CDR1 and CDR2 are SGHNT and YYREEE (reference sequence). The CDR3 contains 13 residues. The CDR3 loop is CASSTLSTGELFF. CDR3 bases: TGTGCCAGCAGCACACTGTCCACCGGGGAGCTGTTTTTT.

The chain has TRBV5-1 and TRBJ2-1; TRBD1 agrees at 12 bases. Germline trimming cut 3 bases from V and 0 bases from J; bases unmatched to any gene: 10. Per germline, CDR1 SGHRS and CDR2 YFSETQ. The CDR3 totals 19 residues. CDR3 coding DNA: TGCGCCAGCAGCTGGTCCGGGACAGGGGGCCCAAGCTCCTACAATGAGCAGTTCTTC. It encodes CASSWSGTGGPSSYNEQFF.

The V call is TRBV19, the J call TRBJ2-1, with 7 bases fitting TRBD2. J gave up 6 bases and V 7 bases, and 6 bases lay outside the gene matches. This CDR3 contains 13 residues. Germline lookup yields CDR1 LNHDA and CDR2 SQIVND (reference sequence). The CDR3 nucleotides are TGTGCCAGTATGAGGACTAGTGTCAATGAGCAGTTCTTC. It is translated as CASMRTSVNEQFF.